This T cell receptor (beta chain) was profiled in a study of blood T cells in healthy people across ages. Germline V gene data show CDR1 as SGHVS and CDR2 as FNYEAQ. The CDR3 extends over 15 amino acids. Trimming cost V 0 bases and J 5 bases, with 13 bases left between them. Primed by a sample-barcoded 5' primer and a J-beta primer mix, a second PCR proceeded for about 7 to 11 cycles. TCRdb passed the 5' RACE reads through MiXCR, listing each CDR3 protein once. Of around 1.5 million distinct CDR3 sequences in the sample, approximately 38% were seen once. This clonotype showed up just a few times. What it recognizes is unknown. Findings and limits, study-wide: It was not known whether donors were CMV positive (a possible confounder of expanded clonotype changes).

The sequence came from a woman in her late teens or twenties in good health. This rearrangement joins TRBV7-6 to TRBJ2-5, with D perhaps matching TRBD2 (5 bases). Input material: blood. The CDR3 reads CASSLAVLERETQYF. As DNA, the CDR3 is TGTGCCAGCAGCTTAGCTGTACTAGAGCGGGAGACCCAGTACTTC.